These 6 T cell receptor beta chains came from one sample sequenced in a study of blood T cell repertoires in COVID-19. The repertoire was sequenced with immunoSEQ multiplex PCR; TCRdb's copy has only in-frame clones and lacks some. This table holds 90,000 to 150,000 clones, more than 70% found once. Sequenced input: peripheral blood. Source of these receptors: a human donor in a cohort sampled during active COVID-19.

The V call is TRBV4-2, the J call TRBJ2-7; 8 bases match TRBD2. CDR3 size: 17 residues. From germline, CDR1 is LGHNA and CDR2 YNFKEQ. J was trimmed by 3 bases and V by 0 bases; bases with no gene match: 10. The CDR3 DNA follows: TGTGCCAGCAGCCAAGATTCCCCCCGGGGGGGCGACTACGAGCAGTACTTC. Translation: CASSQDSPRGGDYEQYF.

The chain is built from TRBV6-5 and TRBJ1-6; no firm D call. Deletions cut 8 bases from V and 6 bases from J, with 17 bases between. Germline V CDR1 and CDR2: MNHEY, SVGAGI. CDR3 size: 15 residues. The CDR3 nucleotides are TGTGCCAGCGGAGCCGAGGAGGGTGTTAATTCACCCCTCCACTTT. Translating it yields CASGAEEGVNSPLHF.

This chain links TRBV9 with TRBJ2-7, with 10 bases identical to TRBD1. The germline V gene has CDR1 SGDLS and CDR2 YYNGEE. The V and J ends lost 4 bases and 4 bases, in that order; junction bases with no gene match: 14. The CDR3 sequence is 17 residues long. In DNA form, the CDR3 reads TGTGCCAGCAGCTCGCGTATGGACAGGGGGTACGATTACGAGCAGTACTTC. The encoded protein is CASSSRMDRGYDYEQYF.

The chain couples TRBV18 to TRBJ1-3; D gene uncertain. This CDR3 contains 16 residues. Germline CDR1 KGHSH, CDR2 LQKENI. Trimming stripped 1 base from V and 0 bases from J, with 10 bases between. The CDR3 spells CASSPLAASSGNTIYF. CDR3 DNA: TGTGCCAGCTCACCACTCGCGGCAAGCTCTGGAAACACCATATATTTT.

In its sample, this clone was seen once. V is TRBV2 and J is TRBJ1-6, with unresolved D. The germline V and J ends were trimmed by 6 bases and 4 bases, with 10 bases remaining between them. The CDR3 contains 14 residues. CDR1 is SNHLY, CDR2 FYNNEI, per germline. This CDR3 is CASREAAYNSPLHF. CDR3 in DNA: TGTGCCAGCAGGGAGGCCGCTTATAATTCACCCCTCCACTTT.

V gene TRBV19 combines with J gene TRBJ1-1; the match to TRBD1 covers 10 bases. V was clipped by 3 bases and J by 10 bases; unmatched bases: 8. Germline V CDR1 and CDR2: LNHDA, SQIVND (reference sequence). The CDR3 is made up of 14 amino acids. CDR3 protein: CASSIGTGAIGAFF. Here the CDR3 DNA reads TGTGCCAGTAGTATCGGGACAGGGGCAATAGGAGCTTTCTTT.